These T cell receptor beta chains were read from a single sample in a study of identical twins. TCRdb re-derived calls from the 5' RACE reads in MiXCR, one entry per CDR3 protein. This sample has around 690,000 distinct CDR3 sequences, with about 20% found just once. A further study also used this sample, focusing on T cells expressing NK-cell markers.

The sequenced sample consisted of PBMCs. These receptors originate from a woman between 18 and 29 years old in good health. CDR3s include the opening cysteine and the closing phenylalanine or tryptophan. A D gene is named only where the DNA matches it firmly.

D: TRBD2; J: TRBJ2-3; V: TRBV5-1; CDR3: CASSSGLSEDTQYF
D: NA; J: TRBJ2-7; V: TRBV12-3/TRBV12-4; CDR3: CASSLRTGSYEQYF
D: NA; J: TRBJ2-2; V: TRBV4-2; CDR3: CASSQSDSTGELFF
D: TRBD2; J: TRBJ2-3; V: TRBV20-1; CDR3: CSARGTREGRSFGDTQYF
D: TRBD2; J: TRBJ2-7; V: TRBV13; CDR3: CASSLSGMSYEQYF
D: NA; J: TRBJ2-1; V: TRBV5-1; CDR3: CASSLAVSLGNEQFF
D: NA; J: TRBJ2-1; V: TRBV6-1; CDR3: CAAGMSSYNEQFF
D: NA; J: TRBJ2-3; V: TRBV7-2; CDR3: CASSSKLAVLTDTQYF
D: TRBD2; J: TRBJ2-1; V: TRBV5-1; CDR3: CASSLGLGSTSGRAAAYNEQFF
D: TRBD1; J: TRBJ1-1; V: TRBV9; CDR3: CASSRLTGAGTEAFF
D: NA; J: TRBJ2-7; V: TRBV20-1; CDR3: CSARYSFYEQYF
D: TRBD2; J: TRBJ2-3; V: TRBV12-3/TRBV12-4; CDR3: CASKASGTITDTQYF
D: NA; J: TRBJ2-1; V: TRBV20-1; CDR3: CSAPRLLGAGPDSNEQFF
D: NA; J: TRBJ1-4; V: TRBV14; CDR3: CASSPLGGHEKLFF
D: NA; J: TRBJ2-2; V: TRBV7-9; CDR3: CASSLALASEDGELFF
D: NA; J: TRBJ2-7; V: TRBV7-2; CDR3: CASSFSEGWGTYEQYF
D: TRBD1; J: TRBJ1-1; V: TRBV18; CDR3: CASSMRDRGEAFF
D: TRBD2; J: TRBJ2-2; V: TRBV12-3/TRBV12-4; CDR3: CASSLIAGLTGELFF
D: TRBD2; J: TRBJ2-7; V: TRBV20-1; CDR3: CSARDSGTTGYEQYF
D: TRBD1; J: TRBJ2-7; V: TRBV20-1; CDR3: CSARTGKDEQYF
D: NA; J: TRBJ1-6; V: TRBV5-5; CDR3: CASSTGRLGDSPLHF
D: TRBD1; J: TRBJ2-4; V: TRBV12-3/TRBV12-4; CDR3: CASMLRGRGNIQYF
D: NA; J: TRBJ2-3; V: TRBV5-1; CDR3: CASSPGSPSTDTQYF
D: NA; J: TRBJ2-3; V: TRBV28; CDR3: CASGGMTDTQYF
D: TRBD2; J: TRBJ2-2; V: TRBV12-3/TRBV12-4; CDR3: CASKVGLAGPGELFF
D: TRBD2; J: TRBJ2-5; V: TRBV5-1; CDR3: CASSPGTSGETQYF
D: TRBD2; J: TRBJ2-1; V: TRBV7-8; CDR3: CASRRTSGGFYNEQFF
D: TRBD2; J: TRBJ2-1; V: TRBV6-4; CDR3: CASSASGHATYNEQFF
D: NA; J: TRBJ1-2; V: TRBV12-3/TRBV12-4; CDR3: CASSLQGGNGYTF
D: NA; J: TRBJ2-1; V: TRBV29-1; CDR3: CSVVESTSNEQFF
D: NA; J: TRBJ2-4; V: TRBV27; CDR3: CASSFTGSDIQYF
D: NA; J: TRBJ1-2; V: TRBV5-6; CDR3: CASMVGQGYYGYTF
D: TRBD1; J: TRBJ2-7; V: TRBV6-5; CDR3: CASSHLRDRGIYEQYF
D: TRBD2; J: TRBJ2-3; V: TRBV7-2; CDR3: CASSPSSGRGTDTQYF
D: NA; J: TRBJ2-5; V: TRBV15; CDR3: CATSARNWEETQYF
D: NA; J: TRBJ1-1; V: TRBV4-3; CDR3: CASSQNIGRAQNTEAFF
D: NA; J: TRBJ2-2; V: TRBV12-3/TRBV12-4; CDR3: CASQLLQSTGELFF
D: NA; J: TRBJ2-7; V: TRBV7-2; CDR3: CASSFTTFYEQYF
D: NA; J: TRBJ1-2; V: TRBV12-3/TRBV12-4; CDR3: CASSLADYDYTF
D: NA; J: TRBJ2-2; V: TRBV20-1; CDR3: CSTRGDPGTGELFF
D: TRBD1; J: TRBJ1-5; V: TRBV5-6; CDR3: CASSLRDRGNQPQHF
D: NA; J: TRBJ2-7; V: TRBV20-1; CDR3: CSARREFNEQYF
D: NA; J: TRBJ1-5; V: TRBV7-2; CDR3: CASSLAPGVDQPQHF
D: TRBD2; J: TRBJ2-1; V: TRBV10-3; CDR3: CATTSGSSYNEQFF
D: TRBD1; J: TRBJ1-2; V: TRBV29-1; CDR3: CSDGTGIGYTF
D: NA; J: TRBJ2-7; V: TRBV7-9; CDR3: CAISSGSTNSYEQYF
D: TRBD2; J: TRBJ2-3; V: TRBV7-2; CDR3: CASSLRLAGGVSDTQYF
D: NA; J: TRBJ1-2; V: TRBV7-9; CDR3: CASTDQGKGGYTF
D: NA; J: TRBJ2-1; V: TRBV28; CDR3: CASSPRHSYNEQFF
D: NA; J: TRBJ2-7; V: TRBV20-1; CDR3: CSASVPDRSYEQYF